These 10 T cell receptor beta chains came from one sample sequenced in a study of shared clonotypes between healthy human individuals. Only in-frame clones appear in the TCRdb table, and some are missing; sequencing was by immunoSEQ multiplex PCR. The table lists about 530,000 clones, around 79% of them singletons. The source material was PBMCs. The receptors derive from a woman in her forties in good health. Some clones in this sample may be carry-over from other donors' samples.

V usage is TRBV4-2 and J usage is TRBJ2-1, with D possibly being TRBD2 (5 bases). The V gene's germline CDR1 is LGHNA and CDR2 YNFKEQ. V was shortened by 1 base and J by 6 bases, with 16 bases between the two germline ends. The CDR3 has 16 residues. CDR3 in DNA: TGTGCCAGCAGCCAAGGGGAGACCCAGCAGAGCAATGAGCAGTTCTTC. It specifies CASSQGETQQSNEQFF.

This clone was seen only a few times. The chain carries TRBV4-3 and TRBJ1-1, with D possibly matching TRBD1 (5 bases). Per the germline V gene, CDR1 is LGHNA and CDR2 is YSLEER. CDR3 length: 16 amino acids. V lost 5 bases and J lost 4, with 20 bases in between. The CDR3 DNA reads as TGCGCCAGCAGCTCCTCCCCTGATAACGGGGGCACTGAAGCTTTCTTT. Its protein is CASSSSPDNGGTEAFF.

A word on this clone: A much larger clone differs from this one at a single base, so this may be a read error. V usage is TRBV28 and J usage is TRBJ1-3; no reliable D call. V was cut by 11 bases and J by 0 bases, with 17 bases left in between. This CDR3 has 15 amino acids. CDR1 is MDHEN and CDR2 is SYDVKM in the germline V gene. CDR3 region: CAGTKEAISGNTIYF. CDR3 sequence (DNA): TGTGCCGGCACCAAGGAGGCGATCTCTGGAAACACCATATATTTT.

This clone occurred once. The rearrangement uses TRBV7-3 and TRBJ2-3; 8 nucleotides align to TRBD2. Trimming at V came to 5 bases and at J to 0 bases, leaving 16 bases not matched to a gene. This CDR3 contains 19 residues. CDR1 SGHTA and CDR2 FQGTGA come from the germline V gene. The CDR3 coding sequence is TGTGCCAGCAGCACCCTTACTAGCGGAGGGGTGTATAGCACAGATACGCAGTATTTT. As protein: CASSTLTSGGVYSTDTQYF.

For this clone: Other nucleotide sequences in the sample specify the same CDR3. The V and J genes are TRBV18 and TRBJ2-7; D unclear. Germline CDR1 and CDR2: KGHSH and LQKENI. This CDR3 region has 11 residues. V was clipped by 3 bases and J by 3 bases, with 3 bases between them. In nucleotides, the CDR3 is TGTGCCAGCTCACCCGGCTACGAGCAGTACTTC. Encoded protein: CASSPGYEQYF.

This clone was picked up a small number of times. The rearrangement links TRBV7-6 to TRBJ2-7, with D unclear. CDR1 is SGHVS, CDR2 FNYEAQ, per germline. Trimming took 4 bases from V and 3 from J, leaving 10 bases between them. The CDR3 covers 13 residues. The CDR3 protein is CASSSGQVYEQYF. Written as DNA, the CDR3 is TGTGCCAGCAGCTCGGGCCAGGTCTACGAGCAGTACTTC.

V and J are TRBV25-1 and TRBJ2-7; D uncertain. The germline V and J ends were trimmed by 1 base and 6 bases, with 7 bases remaining between them. The CDR3 is made up of 12 amino acids. The germline V gene encodes CDR1 MGHDK and CDR2 SYGVNS. The DNA of the CDR3 is TGTGCCAGCAGTGAATTGGGCAGCGAGCAGTACTTC. This codes for CASSELGSEQYF.

The V gene is TRBV11-1, the J gene TRBJ2-5; D not resolved. V lost 7 bases to trimming and J lost 3 bases, with 12 bases between them. The CDR3 has 13 amino acids. Germline assignment: CDR1 SGHAT and CDR2 FQDESV (reference sequence). The CDR3 here is CASMGLREETQYF. CDR3 DNA: TGTGCCAGCATGGGTTTGCGAGAAGAGACCCAGTACTTC.

The V gene is TRBV2, the J gene TRBJ1-1, with unresolved D. Looked up from germline, CDR1 is SNHLY and CDR2 is FYNNEI. Trimming took off 7 bases at V and 3 bases at J, with 15 bases between the two ends. This CDR3 comprises 14 residues. In DNA, the CDR3 is TGTGCCAGCACCCCAGAACAATCGGACACTGAAGCTTTCTTT. Amino acids: CASTPEQSDTEAFF.

The chain joins TRBV9 to TRBJ2-3, with 9 bases aligning to TRBD1. The length of the CDR3 is 15 residues. With 3 bases clipped from V and 4 bases from J, the junction kept 6 bases outside the gene matches. Germline assignment: CDR1 SGDLS and CDR2 YYNGEE. CDR3: CASSEGDRDADTQYF. Written as DNA, the CDR3 is TGTGCCAGCAGCGAGGGGGACAGGGATGCAGATACGCAGTATTTT.